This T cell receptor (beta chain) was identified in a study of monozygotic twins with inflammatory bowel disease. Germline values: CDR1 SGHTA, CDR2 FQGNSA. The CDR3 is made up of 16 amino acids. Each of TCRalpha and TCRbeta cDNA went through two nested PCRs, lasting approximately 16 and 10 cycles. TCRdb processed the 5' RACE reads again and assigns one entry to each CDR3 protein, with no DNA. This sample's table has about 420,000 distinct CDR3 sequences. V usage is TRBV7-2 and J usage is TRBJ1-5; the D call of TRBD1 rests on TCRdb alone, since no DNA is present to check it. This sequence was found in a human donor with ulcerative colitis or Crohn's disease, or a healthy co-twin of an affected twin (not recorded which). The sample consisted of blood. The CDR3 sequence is CASSLAGTGNNQPQHF.